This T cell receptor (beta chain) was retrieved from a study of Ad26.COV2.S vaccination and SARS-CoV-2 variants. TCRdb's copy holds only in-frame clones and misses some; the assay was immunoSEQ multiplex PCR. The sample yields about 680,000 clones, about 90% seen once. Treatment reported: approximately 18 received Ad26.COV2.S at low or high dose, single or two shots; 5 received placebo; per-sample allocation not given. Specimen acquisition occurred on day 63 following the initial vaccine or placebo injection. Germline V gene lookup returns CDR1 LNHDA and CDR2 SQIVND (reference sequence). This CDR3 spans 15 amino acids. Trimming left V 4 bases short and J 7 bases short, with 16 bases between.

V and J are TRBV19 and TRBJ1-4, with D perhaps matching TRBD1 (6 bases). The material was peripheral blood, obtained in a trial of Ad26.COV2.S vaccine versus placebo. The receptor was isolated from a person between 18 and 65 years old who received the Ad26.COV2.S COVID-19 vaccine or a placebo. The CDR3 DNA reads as TGTGCCAGTAGTAGCCTGGGGGGCGTATCTGAAAAACTGTTTTTT. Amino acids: CASSSLGGVSEKLFF.